The 2 T cell receptor beta chains below all came from one sample that was sequenced in a study of Graves' ophthalmopathy and Graves' hyperthyroidism. The authors amplified TCR beta CDR3 regions, and they did so from RNA transcripts for repertoire sequencing. Investigators did first-round RT-PCR with HTBI primers, then second-round multiplex PCR. TCRdb itself ran the multiplex PCR reads through MiXCR, one entry per CDR3 protein. The data contain around 590,000 distinct CDR3 sequences, approximately 37% of them singletons. The material sequenced was peripheral blood or thyroid tissue (not recorded which). The receptors were gathered from an adult man with Graves' hyperthyroidism.

The rearrangement uses TRBV29-1 and TRBJ2-2; D unresolved. Trimming removed 4 bases at V and 0 bases at J, with 6 bases between. This CDR3 spans 13 amino acids. Germline V gives CDR1 SQVTM, CDR2 ANQGSEA. The DNA of the CDR3 is TGCAGCGTTGTGCAGGCGAACACCGGGGAGCTGTTTTTT. Its translation is CSVVQANTGELFF.

As regards this clonotype: This could be a read error, since a much larger clone is one nucleotide away. The gene calls are TRBV12-3 or TRBV12-4 and TRBJ1-1; possibly TRBD1 for D (5 bases). The CDR3 has 14 amino acids. CDR3 coding DNA: TGTGCCAGCAGTTTAAACAGGCGGAACGCTGAAGCTTTCTTT. Its protein is CASSLNRRNAEAFF.